Listed below are T cell receptor beta chains from one sample, sequenced in a study of memory CD4+ T cells and cytomegalovirus serostatus. The method was immunoSEQ multiplex PCR; TCRdb's version includes in-frame clones alone and lacks a portion of them. The top ten clones hold 0.61% of a sample with approximately 49,000 clones, around four fifths of them seen once. Material: memory CD4+ T cells from blood. These receptors were obtained from an adult in good health and CMV-seronegative. The CDR3 runs from the conserved cysteine through the conserved F or W. The D gene is left open where the match is weak. Expanded clones get a size class; other rows say once, few or many, or leave the size out.

j_call clone_size v_call cdr3_length d_call cdr3_aa cdr3_nt
TRBJ1-2 NA TRBV5-1 15 TRBD1 CASSFRDSANYGYTF TGCGCCAGCAGCTTCAGGGACAGCGCTAACTATGGCTACACCTTC
TRBJ1-2 NA TRBV29-1 11 NA CSADSIYGYTF TGCAGCGCCGACAGTATTTATGGCTACACCTTC
TRBJ2-1 NA TRBV29-1 12 NA CSVEGGYNEQFF TGCAGCGTTGAGGGGGGTTACAATGAGCAGTTCTTC
TRBJ2-1 NA TRBV7-7 13 NA CASSFQREDEQFF TGTGCTAGCAGCTTCCAAAGGGAGGATGAGCAGTTCTTC
TRBJ1-1 NA TRBV21-1 18 NA CASSPQARQGTWDTEAFF TGTGCCAGCAGCCCTCAGGCCCGACAGGGTACGTGGGACACTGAAGCTTTCTTT
TRBJ1-6 NA TRBV4-3 16 TRBD1 CASSQDRGTGFSPLHF TGCGCCAGCAGCCAAGATCGGGGGACAGGGTTTTCACCCCTCCACTTT
TRBJ1-1 NA TRBV30 14 NA CAWFRIREDQNAFF TGTGCCTGGTTTCGGATCAGGGAGGACCAAAACGCTTTCTTT
TRBJ2-7 few TRBV6-1 11 NA CASSHTYEQYF TGTGCCAGCAGCCATACCTACGAGCAGTACTTC
TRBJ2-1 NA TRBV2 18 TRBD2 CASARNSGGFSSYNEQFF TGTGCCAGCGCCAGGAACAGCGGGGGATTTAGCTCCTACAATGAGCAGTTCTTC
TRBJ1-4 NA TRBV27 13 NA CASRDNPNEKLFF TGTGCCAGCAGGGACAACCCTAATGAAAAACTGTTTTTT
TRBJ2-7 NA TRBV29-1 12 TRBD1 CSVALGQGKQYF TGCAGCGTTGCCCTGGGACAGGGGAAGCAGTACTTC
TRBJ2-2 NA TRBV5-1 15 NA CASSSVKKNTGELFF TGCGCCAGCAGCTCGGTAAAGAAGAACACCGGGGAGCTGTTTTTT
TRBJ2-5 NA TRBV5-1 15 TRBD2 CASSFGSGGEETQYF TGCGCCAGCAGCTTCGGTAGCGGGGGGGAGGAGACCCAGTACTTC
TRBJ2-4 few TRBV2 15 NA CASSEVTGKKNIQYF TGTGCCAGCAGTGAGGTAACAGGGAAGAAAAACATTCAGTACTTC
TRBJ2-1 NA TRBV7-2 16 TRBD2 CASSLGIAGGQGEQFF TGTGCCAGCAGCTTAGGAATAGCGGGGGGGCAGGGTGAGCAGTTCTTC
TRBJ2-3 few TRBV7-2 13 NA CASSSGGTDTQYF TGTGCCAGCAGCTCAGGGGGCACAGATACGCAGTATTTT
TRBJ2-6 NA TRBV5-4 15 NA CASSPRGAEANVLTF TGTGCCAGCAGCCCACGGGGGGCGGAGGCCAACGTCCTGACTTTC
TRBJ1-2 NA TRBV10-3 14 TRBD1 CAISPVTGDYGYTF TGTGCCATCAGTCCTGTCACAGGGGACTATGGCTACACCTTC
TRBJ2-6 NA TRBV5-1 16 NA CASSLEWGPGANVLTF TGCGCCAGCAGCTTGGAATGGGGGCCTGGGGCCAACGTCCTGACTTTC
TRBJ1-1 NA TRBV9 14 NA CASSPQGVFTEAFF TGTGCCAGCAGCCCACAGGGTGTCTTCACTGAAGCTTTCTTT
TRBJ2-3 NA TRBV7-2 17 NA CASSLEADPVSTDTQYF TGTGCCAGCAGCTTAGAGGCAGACCCAGTTAGCACAGATACGCAGTATTTT
TRBJ2-1 once TRBV11-3 13 TRBD1 CASSMGQNNEQFF TGTGCCAGCAGCATGGGACAGAACAATGAGCAGTTCTTC
TRBJ1-2 NA TRBV7-2 14 TRBD1 CASSVLQGVGGYTF TGTGCCAGCAGCGTACTACAGGGGGTGGGTGGCTACACCTTC
TRBJ1-2 few TRBV28 17 TRBD1 CASSPPGTGVLNYGYTF TGTGCCAGCAGTCCCCCAGGGACAGGGGTACTTAACTATGGCTACACCTTC
TRBJ2-2 NA TRBV9 15 NA CASSADIRNTGELFF TGTGCCAGCAGCGCAGACATACGGAACACCGGGGAGCTGTTTTTT
TRBJ2-3 NA TRBV7-9 15 TRBD2 CASSLGLAITDTQYF TGTGCCAGCAGCTTAGGACTAGCGATAACAGATACGCAGTATTTT
TRBJ2-3 once TRBV7-2 14 TRBD2 CASSPGLVLDTQYF TGTGCCAGCAGCCCAGGACTAGTCTTGGATACGCAGTATTTT
TRBJ1-5 NA TRBV4-3 14 NA CASSQVGGRQPQHF TGCGCCAGCAGCCAAGTCGGGGGAAGACAGCCCCAGCATTTT
TRBJ1-2 NA TRBV6-5 14 NA CASSLVPQDYGYTF TGTGCCAGCAGTTTGGTTCCGCAGGACTATGGCTACACCTTC
TRBJ1-4 NA TRBV2 17 TRBD1 CASSLDRVGTTNEKLFF TGTGCCAGCAGTCTTGACAGGGTAGGGACAACTAATGAAAAACTGTTTTTT
TRBJ2-7 NA TRBV10-3 13 NA CAIGTGHSYEQYF TGTGCCATCGGGACGGGGCACTCCTACGAGCAGTACTTC
TRBJ2-1 NA TRBV7-9 15 NA CASRNPLQGNNEQFF TGTGCCAGCAGGAACCCCTTACAGGGAAACAATGAGCAGTTCTTC
TRBJ2-5 NA TRBV5-4 13 NA CASSLEERGTQYF TGTGCCAGCAGCTTGGAAGAACGGGGGACCCAGTACTTC
TRBJ2-4 NA TRBV7-2 14 TRBD2 CASSSGTSPNIQYF TGTGCCAGCAGCTCCGGGACTAGCCCCAACATTCAGTACTTC
TRBJ2-4 NA TRBV19 18 TRBD1 CASSPIPGTGFAKNIQYF TGTGCCAGTAGCCCAATTCCCGGGACAGGGTTTGCCAAAAACATTCAGTACTTC
TRBJ1-5 few TRBV19 13 NA CASSIKLDQPQHF TGTGCCAGTAGTATTAAACTAGATCAGCCCCAGCATTTT
TRBJ1-2 NA TRBV9 13 NA CASSERVSYGYTF TGTGCCAGCAGCGAAAGAGTCAGCTATGGCTACACCTTC
TRBJ2-5 NA TRBV30 12 NA CAWSVRGETQYF TGTGCCTGGAGTGTAAGGGGAGAGACCCAGTACTTC
TRBJ1-4 NA TRBV14 13 NA CASSQTRREKLFF TGTGCCAGCAGCCAAACTAGAAGGGAAAAACTGTTTTTT
TRBJ2-3 NA TRBV6-1 14 NA CASSDGQGTDTQYF TGTGCCAGCAGTGACGGGCAGGGTACAGATACGCAGTATTTT
TRBJ1-5 NA TRBV19 15 TRBD1 CASTGTGRGFQPQHF TGTGCCAGTACCGGGACAGGGAGAGGTTTTCAGCCCCAGCATTTT
TRBJ1-2 NA TRBV5-6 12 NA CASSGTVYGYTF TGTGCCAGCAGCGGTACGGTCTATGGCTACACCTTC
TRBJ2-5 NA TRBV19 14 NA CASSIAGFPETQYF TGTGCCAGTAGTATAGCGGGTTTCCCAGAGACCCAGTACTTC
TRBJ1-1 NA TRBV12-5 16 NA CASGQPAGAMNTEAFF TGTGCTAGTGGTCAGCCGGCAGGGGCCATGAACACTGAAGCTTTCTTT